The 19 T cell receptor beta chains presented below share a single source sample, sequenced in a study of neurological immune-mediated disorders. TCRdb independently ran MiXCR on the 5' RACE reads; one entry per CDR3 protein. Of some 79,000 distinct CDR3 sequences in the sample, about 14% were seen once. The sequenced sample consisted of PBMCs. All receptors derive from a woman aged 50 to 60 in good health.

A remark on this clonotype: The junction departs from the called germline gene at one end, perhaps through a read error. The chain combines TRBV12-3 or TRBV12-4 with TRBJ1-2, with D unclear. CDR3 length: 14 residues. The CDR3 region is CTSSAGPDLYGYTF. In DNA, the CDR3 is TGTACCAGCAGTGCGGGCCCCGACCTCTATGGCTACACCTTC.

The rearrangement uses TRBV4-2 and TRBJ2-5; either TRBD1 or TRBD2 may fit D (5 bases each). Germline CDR1 and CDR2: LGHNA and YNFKEQ. CDR3 length equals 16 residues. Trimming removed 5 bases from V and 7 bases from J, with 23 bases in between. CDR3 region: CASSLSGASLWRTQYF. The CDR3 DNA is TGTGCCAGCAGCTTATCCGGGGCGAGTTTGTGGAGGACCCAGTACTTC.

The chain recombines TRBV5-1 with TRBJ2-6; D remains unclear. CDR1 is SGHRS, CDR2 YFSETQ, per germline. The V gene lost 2 bases and the J gene lost 0 bases, with 12 bases spanning the gap. The CDR3 contains 17 residues. CDR3 amino acids: CASSFVQIFSGANVLTF. CDR3 in DNA: TGCGCCAGCAGCTTTGTACAGATCTTCTCTGGGGCCAACGTCCTGACTTTC.

In this sample, this clonotype turned up many times. This chain links TRBV20-1 with TRBJ2-3, with D unclear. Trimming removed 0 bases at V and 9 bases at J, with 16 bases between. The CDR3 is 14 residues long. CDR1 is DFQATT and CDR2 is SNEGSKA in the germline V gene (reference sequence). The CDR3: CSARETAAQMTQYF. In DNA, the CDR3 is TGCAGTGCTAGAGAAACAGCCGCACAGATGACGCAGTATTTT.

In this sample, this clonotype turned up many times. CDR3 region: CSVVRDGREISYNEQFF. The DNA of the CDR3 is TGCAGCGTTGTCAGGGATGGGCGGGAGATCTCCTACAATGAGCAGTTCTTC. The chain is built from TRBV29-1 and TRBJ2-1, with 7 bases that match TRBD2. Germline trimming cut 4 bases from V and 0 bases from J; bases unmatched to any gene: 12. This CDR3 has 17 amino acids. Germline CDR1 reads SQVTM; CDR2 reads ANQGSEA.

This clonotype occurred many times. This chain links TRBV5-1 with TRBJ2-1; TRBD2 aligns across 9 bases. CDR1 is SGHRS, CDR2 YFSETQ, per germline. After removal of 6 bases from V and 8 bases from J, the junction contained 9 bases not matched to a gene. The CDR3 runs 14 residues. The CDR3 sequence: CASTLREGVHEQFF. CDR3 nucleotides: TGCGCCAGCACTTTGCGGGAGGGGGTGCATGAGCAGTTCTTC.

V usage is TRBV9 and J usage is TRBJ2-1; no clear D gene. The CDR3 contains 13 residues. Germline lookup yields CDR1 SGDLS and CDR2 YYNGEE. The V and J ends lost 0 bases and 2 bases respectively, with 3 bases between them. In DNA form, the CDR3 reads TGTGCCAGCAGCGTAGGAGCCTACAATGAGCAGTTCTTC. This translates into CASSVGAYNEQFF.

This clonotype appeared many times. The gene calls are TRBV10-3 and TRBJ2-1, with TRBD2 matching 9 bases. CDR3 length: 15 amino acids. Germline CDR1 ENHRY, CDR2 SYGVKD. The ends lost 3 bases at V and 4 bases at J; junction bases unmatched: 4. The CDR3 region is CAISDGTSPYNEQFF. The DNA of the CDR3 is TGTGCCATCAGTGACGGGACTAGCCCTTACAATGAGCAGTTCTTC.

At least ten counts were recorded for this clonotype. The chain has TRBV24-1 and TRBJ2-3; maybe TRBD2 (5 bases). V was pared by 4 bases and J by 2 bases, with 12 bases between. Germline loops: CDR1 KGHDR, CDR2 SFDVKD. The CDR3 spans 15 residues. The DNA of the CDR3 is TGTGCCACCAGTGACCGGCGGGTGTCCACAGATACGCAGTATTTT. This encodes CATSDRRVSTDTQYF.

The rearrangement joins TRBV20-1 to TRBJ2-3; 9 nucleotides match TRBD2. The CDR3 sequence is 14 residues long. The germline V gene has CDR1 DFQATT and CDR2 SNEGSKA (reference sequence). J lost 9 bases, V lost 0 bases, and 7 bases had no gene match. CDR3 residues: CSARDLGREGTQYF. Here the CDR3 DNA reads TGCAGTGCTAGAGATTTGGGGCGGGAGGGAACGCAGTATTTT.

There are many counts of this clonotype. V usage is TRBV7-2 and J usage is TRBJ2-7; 7 bases are a match to TRBD1. J lost 5 bases, V lost 2 bases, and 6 bases had no gene match. The germline V gene encodes CDR1 SGHTA and CDR2 FQGNSA. This CDR3 region has 14 residues. The CDR3 loop is CASSLQGQIDEQYF. The CDR3 bases are TGTGCCAGCAGCTTACAGGGACAGATCGACGAGCAGTACTTC.

This clonotype was counted ten times or more. As DNA, the CDR3 is TGCGCCAGCAGCTTGCTGGCAGACGAGCAGTACTTC. Residues: CASSLLADEQYF. The chain uses TRBV5-1 and TRBJ2-7; D gene uncertain. This CDR3 is built from 12 residues. Trimming cost V 1 base and J 5 bases, with 7 bases left between them. Germline V gives CDR1 SGHRS, CDR2 YFSETQ. Full variable domain (rest looked up from reference TRBV5-1 and TRBJ2-7): KAGVTQTPRYLIKTRGQQVTLSCSPISGHRSVSWYQQTPGQGLQFLFEYFSETQRNKGNFPGRFSGRQFSNSRSEMNVSTLELGDSALYLCASSLLADEQYFGPGTRLTVT.

This clonotype was seen at least ten times. This sequence joins TRBV5-1 and TRBJ2-5; 9 bases are shared with TRBD2. Germline CDR1 is SGHRS and CDR2 is YFSETQ. With 4 bases clipped from V and 8 bases from J, the junction kept 15 bases outside the gene matches. The CDR3 is 16 amino acids. The CDR3 DNA reads as TGCGCCAGCAGCACGGGACTAGCATCGTCAGGGGATACCCAGTACTTC. Its translation: CASSTGLASSGDTQYF.

This clonotype has only a few counts. The chain couples TRBV5-1 to TRBJ2-6; no clear D. The V gene lost 5 bases and the J gene lost 0 bases, with 6 bases spanning the gap. The CDR3 extends over 14 amino acids. Germline V gives CDR1 SGHRS, CDR2 YFSETQ. The CDR3 bases are TGCGCCAGCAGACCCATCTCTGGGGCCAACGTCCTGACTTTC. Its translation: CASRPISGANVLTF.

This clonotype has a count of ten or more. The chain uses TRBV20-1 and TRBJ1-2; D possibly corresponds to TRBD1 (6 bases). Trimming took off 0 bases at V and 3 bases at J, with 11 bases between the two ends. The CDR3 consists of 14 residues. From germline, CDR1 is DFQATT and CDR2 SNEGSKA (reference sequence). The CDR3 protein is CSAREQGAYYGYTF. CDR3 DNA sequence: TGCAGTGCTAGAGAACAGGGCGCCTACTATGGCTACACCTTC.

J is TRBJ2-7 and V is TRBV12-3 or TRBV12-4, with D possibly matching TRBD1 (5 bases). CDR3 size: 15 residues. The V gene lost 2 bases and the J gene lost 4 bases, with 15 bases spanning the gap. The CDR3 here is CASSLTSQGRYEQYF. The CDR3 DNA reads TGTGCCAGCAGTTTAACGTCCCAGGGTCGGTACGAGCAGTACTTC.

This clonotype has a count of ten or more. The genes are TRBV5-5 and TRBJ2-5, with 7 nucleotides matching TRBD2. The CDR3 has 16 residues. CDR1 is SGHKS and CDR2 is YYEKEE in the germline V gene (reference sequence). The V gene end was trimmed by 1 base and the J gene end by 1 base; junction bases not matched to a gene: 7. CDR3 amino acids: CASSLRGGGGQETQYF. The CDR3 nucleotides are TGTGCCAGCAGCTTGAGGGGTGGCGGGGGCCAAGAGACCCAGTACTTC.

There are many counts of this clonotype. The chain carries TRBV5-1 and TRBJ2-5; 9 nucleotides align to TRBD2. Looked up from germline, CDR1 is SGHRS and CDR2 is YFSETQ. The ends lost 0 bases at V and 5 bases at J; junction bases unmatched: 8. This CDR3 is 16 amino acids long. CDR3 bases: TGCGCCAGCAGCTTGGACGTTGCGGGAGGGCATGAGACCCAGTACTTC. This translates into CASSLDVAGGHETQYF.

In its sample, this clonotype was seen many times. J is TRBJ2-3 and V is TRBV7-8; 16 nucleotides agree with TRBD2. Germline lookup yields CDR1 SGHVS and CDR2 FQNEAQ. There are 18 residues in the CDR3. V trimming: 1 base; J trimming: 2 bases; junction bases outside the gene matches: 3. The CDR3 DNA is TGTGCCAGCAGCTTAGGGGGACTAGCGGGAGGGATCACAGATACGCAGTATTTT. It yields the protein CASSLGGLAGGITDTQYF.